This is a list of T cell receptor beta chains from one sample in a study of blood T cell repertoires in COVID-19. The method was immunoSEQ multiplex PCR; TCRdb's version includes in-frame clones alone and lacks a portion of them. The sample contains about 220,000 clones, 65% to 90% of which appear only once. Sequencing used peripheral blood. These receptors were obtained from a woman in her 70s with COVID-19, enrolled during active disease. CDR3s include the opening cysteine and the closing phenylalanine or tryptophan. The order of the fields is D gene, CDR3 length, V gene, J gene, CDR3 protein. A D gene is named only where the DNA matches it firmly.

d_call: TRBD1; cdr3_length: 15; v_call: TRBV20-1; j_call: TRBJ1-3; cdr3_aa: CSASHTGGPRNTIYF
d_call: TRBD1; cdr3_length: 14; v_call: TRBV4-3; j_call: TRBJ2-1; cdr3_aa: CASSLLDRRIGQFF
d_call: -; cdr3_length: 19; v_call: TRBV21-1; j_call: TRBJ1-6; cdr3_aa: CASSKPQTVGGQDNSPLHF
d_call: -; cdr3_length: 14; v_call: TRBV6-2/TRBV6-3; j_call: TRBJ2-3; cdr3_aa: CASSSYISPDTQYF
d_call: -; cdr3_length: 15; v_call: TRBV6-2/TRBV6-3; j_call: TRBJ2-7; cdr3_aa: CASSQAGSISYEQYF
d_call: TRBD2; cdr3_length: 16; v_call: TRBV6-2/TRBV6-3; j_call: TRBJ2-1; cdr3_aa: CASSYIAGGPYNEQFF
d_call: -; cdr3_length: 13; v_call: TRBV24-1; j_call: TRBJ1-2; cdr3_aa: CATWGGDGYGYTF
d_call: TRBD2; cdr3_length: 15; v_call: TRBV24-1; j_call: TRBJ2-1; cdr3_aa: CATSDLSGSYNEQFF
d_call: -; cdr3_length: 15; v_call: TRBV9; j_call: TRBJ1-4; cdr3_aa: CASSVGLATNEKLFF
d_call: -; cdr3_length: 13; v_call: TRBV7-2; j_call: TRBJ1-1; cdr3_aa: CASSLYINTEAFF
d_call: -; cdr3_length: 12; v_call: TRBV29-1; j_call: TRBJ1-2; cdr3_aa: CSVREGGYGYTF
d_call: -; cdr3_length: 13; v_call: TRBV2; j_call: TRBJ1-2; cdr3_aa: CASRITPNYGYTF
d_call: -; cdr3_length: 13; v_call: TRBV5-6; j_call: TRBJ2-7; cdr3_aa: CASSHIWAGEQYF
d_call: -; cdr3_length: 13; v_call: TRBV4-3; j_call: TRBJ1-1; cdr3_aa: CASGPVLNTEAFF
d_call: -; cdr3_length: 16; v_call: TRBV7-7; j_call: TRBJ2-7; cdr3_aa: CAEGDPPSGAPYEQYF
d_call: -; cdr3_length: 16; v_call: TRBV3-1/TRBV3-2; j_call: TRBJ1-6; cdr3_aa: CASSQAGTLNNSPLHF
d_call: -; cdr3_length: 14; v_call: TRBV7-2; j_call: TRBJ1-2; cdr3_aa: CASTSRGWAYGYTF
d_call: TRBD2; cdr3_length: 16; v_call: TRBV5-4; j_call: TRBJ2-2; cdr3_aa: CASTRGGSEGTGELFF
d_call: TRBD2; cdr3_length: 16; v_call: TRBV6-2/TRBV6-3; j_call: TRBJ2-1; cdr3_aa: CASSSSGREGYNEQFF
d_call: -; cdr3_length: 14; v_call: TRBV2; j_call: TRBJ1-5; cdr3_aa: CASSETGVGQPQHF
d_call: -; cdr3_length: 16; v_call: TRBV3-1/TRBV3-2; j_call: TRBJ1-3; cdr3_aa: CASSHRQTTSGNTIYF
d_call: -; cdr3_length: 14; v_call: TRBV3-1/TRBV3-2; j_call: TRBJ1-4; cdr3_aa: CASSLGLQNEKLFF
d_call: TRBD2; cdr3_length: 15; v_call: TRBV19; j_call: TRBJ2-1; cdr3_aa: CASRSSGGYYNEQFF
d_call: TRBD2; cdr3_length: 14; v_call: TRBV24-1; j_call: TRBJ2-3; cdr3_aa: CATSDRLAGSTQYF
d_call: TRBD1; cdr3_length: 13; v_call: TRBV2; j_call: TRBJ1-2; cdr3_aa: CATARAGGDGYTF
d_call: -; cdr3_length: 13; v_call: TRBV14; j_call: TRBJ1-2; cdr3_aa: CASSQDTYYGYTF
d_call: -; cdr3_length: 15; v_call: TRBV5-6; j_call: TRBJ2-6; cdr3_aa: CASSFIPSGANVLTF
d_call: TRBD1; cdr3_length: 16; v_call: TRBV7-8; j_call: TRBJ2-1; cdr3_aa: CASSLAGTGLNNEQFF
d_call: -; cdr3_length: 15; v_call: TRBV7-9; j_call: TRBJ2-7; cdr3_aa: CASSLDWQGGGEQYF
d_call: -; cdr3_length: 10; v_call: TRBV21-1; j_call: TRBJ2-1; cdr3_aa: CASKQTGQFF
d_call: -; cdr3_length: 15; v_call: TRBV9; j_call: TRBJ2-2; cdr3_aa: CASSTWEIGTGELFF
d_call: -; cdr3_length: 15; v_call: TRBV6-5; j_call: TRBJ2-2; cdr3_aa: CASSYSPGNTGELFF
d_call: TRBD2; cdr3_length: 14; v_call: TRBV2; j_call: TRBJ2-3; cdr3_aa: CASPSGGITDTQYF